This TCR beta chain was recovered during a study of cytomegalovirus exposure and HLA in healthy donors. Study-level results: Prediction of most subjects' HLA-A and HLA-B alleles by TCR beta sequences was reportedly accurate. Cytomegalovirus-associated TCR beta chains were listed, numbering over 150.

V shed 5 bases and J 6 bases; nucleotides not matched to a gene: 4. Germline V gene sequence: CDR1 SEHNR, CDR2 FQNEAQ (reference sequence). The CDR3 has 13 amino acids. The donors gave bone marrow, and they were healthy. The PCR contained 60 Vbeta and 13 Jbeta primers. Only in-frame clones appear in the TCRdb table, and some are missing; sequencing was by immunoSEQ multiplex PCR. The sample records approximately 120,000 clones, 73% being singletons. Of note for this clone: The antigen is undetermined.

This receptor was identified in a man aged 40-50 years in good health and CMV-seronegative. This chain uses TRBV7-9 with TRBJ2-7; 10 bases are shared with TRBD1. The sequencing input was PBMCs. CDR3 amino acids: CASSGGTGVEQYF. The CDR3 region has the DNA TGTGCCAGCAGCGGGGGGACAGGGGTCGAGCAGTACTTC.